A selection of T cell receptor beta chains follows, all from one sample in a study of blood T cells in healthy people across ages. TCRdb processed the 5' RACE reads anew with MiXCR; each CDR3 protein has one entry. Of 600,000 or so distinct CDR3 sequences in the sample, approximately 21% are singletons; the top ten hold 3.5% to 4%. Sequencing was carried out using blood. These receptors originate from a man aged 65-85 years in good health. The CDR3 runs from the conserved cysteine through the conserved F or W. The D gene is left open where the match is weak. Size is stated for part of the rows, as once, few or many counts, or as a class when the clone is expanded.

clone_size,j_call,v_call,d_call,cdr3_nt,cdr3_aa
many,TRBJ2-1,TRBV6-5,.,TGTGCCAGCAGTTATACGGATCAGGGGAGTGAGCAGTTCTTC,CASSYTDQGSEQFF
few,TRBJ2-7,TRBV4-3,.,TGCGCCAGCAGCCAATTGCAGGGAAGGTACGAGCAGTACTTC,CASSQLQGRYEQYF
.,TRBJ1-5,TRBV30,.,TGTGCCTGGAGTGAGTGGCAGGATGATCAGCCCCAGCATTTT,CAWSEWQDDQPQHF
few,TRBJ2-7,TRBV29-1,.,TGCAGCGTTGAGAAGGCCGCCTCCTACGAGCAGTACTTC,CSVEKAASYEQYF
.,TRBJ2-7,TRBV10-3,TRBD1,TGTGCCATCAGGGGGGGACAGGGGGTCTACGAGCAGTACTTC,CAIRGGQGVYEQYF
few,TRBJ2-7,TRBV6-6,.,TGTGCCAGCAGTTACGGCTCAGGGATAGAATACGAGCAGTACTTC,CASSYGSGIEYEQYF
.,TRBJ1-5,TRBV21-1,.,TGTGCCAGCAGCTCCCGACCGGGCCGCAATCAGCCCCAGCATTTT,CASSSRPGRNQPQHF
few,TRBJ2-7,TRBV3-1,.,TGTGCCAGCAGCCAACAGGTTGGCGAGCAGTACTTC,CASSQQVGEQYF
.,TRBJ1-1,TRBV3-1,.,TGTGCCAGCAGCCAAGAAAATTTGGTGACTGAAGCTTTCTTT,CASSQENLVTEAFF
.,TRBJ1-5,TRBV20-1,TRBD1,TGCAGTGCTCCCAACGGGGGACAGGGAGGAAATCAGCCCCAGCATTTT,CSAPNGGQGGNQPQHF
.,TRBJ1-1,TRBV20-1,.,TGCAGTGCTAGTCTGGAGTTTGACACTGAAGCTTTCTTT,CSASLEFDTEAFF
.,TRBJ2-7,TRBV9,.,TGTGCCAGCAGCCCGGGACAACCATCGGACGAGCAGTACTTC,CASSPGQPSDEQYF
.,TRBJ1-4,TRBV7-8,TRBD1,TGTGCCAGCAGCTTCTTGTTAAGGGGGCAGGGAGGCAATGAAAAACTGTTTTTT,CASSFLLRGQGGNEKLFF
few,TRBJ2-1,TRBV24-1,TRBD2,TGTGCCACCAGTGAGGGGACTAGCGTACTTAGCTCCTACAATGAGCAGTTCTTC,CATSEGTSVLSSYNEQFF
.,TRBJ2-1,TRBV11-1,TRBD1,TGTGCCAGCAGCTCCGGACAGGGGGTATCCTACAATGAGCAGTTCTTC,CASSSGQGVSYNEQFF
many,TRBJ1-4,TRBV7-2,TRBD1,TGTGCCAGCAGCTTCCCGGGACAGGGGGCGCATGAAAAACTGTTTTTT,CASSFPGQGAHEKLFF
.,TRBJ2-7,TRBV6-1,TRBD2,TGTGCCAGCAAAGAGAGCGGGGGCGCGGCAAACTACGAGCAGTACTTC,CASKESGGAANYEQYF
.,TRBJ2-3,TRBV3-1,TRBD2,TGTGCCAGCAGTCCCGCGGGGGGAGGGTCAGATACGCAGTATTTT,CASSPAGGGSDTQYF
.,TRBJ2-4,TRBV14,.,TGTGCCAGCAGCGGTAGCGGGACAGAAACCAAAAACATTCAGTACTTC,CASSGSGTETKNIQYF
.,TRBJ2-3,TRBV6-6,.,TGTGCCAGCAGTTACCTCGACCCCATCGAACGCACGGATACGCAGTATTTT,CASSYLDPIERTDTQYF
.,TRBJ1-2,TRBV20-1,TRBD1,TGCAGTGCCGACGGACAGGCTAACTATGGCTACACCTTC,CSADGQANYGYTF
once,TRBJ2-7,TRBV29-1,TRBD2,TGCAGCGTTACTAGCGGAAGCTCCTACGAGCAGTACTTC,CSVTSGSSYEQYF
many,TRBJ2-1,TRBV12-3/TRBV12-4,.,TGTGCCAGCAGCCCTTCTACCAATCGGGATGAGCAGTTCTTC,CASSPSTNRDEQFF
many,TRBJ2-1,TRBV9,TRBD2,TGTGCCAGCAGCGTAGAGTCTACTAGCGATGAGCAGTTCTTC,CASSVESTSDEQFF
few,TRBJ2-3,TRBV9,.,TGTGCCAGCAGCGTAGGCGGCGGTTCTGAAGATACGCAGTATTTT,CASSVGGGSEDTQYF
few,TRBJ1-1,TRBV3-1,.,TGTGCCAGCAGCCAAGATCTCGTGGTTCCCAACACTGGAGCTTTCTTT,CASSQDLVVPNTGAFF
.,TRBJ2-2,TRBV7-9,TRBD2,TGTGCCAGCAGCCAGCCGGGACTAGCGGGGACGGGAACCGGGGAGCTGTTTTTT,CASSQPGLAGTGTGELFF
.,TRBJ2-2,TRBV10-3,.,TGTGCCATCGGACAAGGGGCGGGCGGGGAGCTGTTTTTT,CAIGQGAGGELFF
.,TRBJ2-6,TRBV20-1,.,TGCAGTGCTAGGGACTCTGGGGCCAACGTCCTGACTTTC,CSARDSGANVLTF
.,TRBJ2-1,TRBV20-1,.,TGCAGTGCTAGAGACCCAAGGAAAAACAATGAGCAGTTCTTC,CSARDPRKNNEQFF
few,TRBJ2-3,TRBV5-1,.,TGCGCCAGCAGCTTGACGGCTGGGTCAGATACGCAGTATTTT,CASSLTAGSDTQYF
.,TRBJ2-1,TRBV7-3,TRBD1,TGTGCCCGTAGCTGGGGACAGAGATTTGGCAATGAGCAGTTCTTC,CARSWGQRFGNEQFF
.,TRBJ1-2,TRBV20-1,.,TGCAGTGCCACGATGGGTAGCGCTAACTATGGCTACACCTTC,CSATMGSANYGYTF
few,TRBJ2-5,TRBV20-1,TRBD2,TGCAGTGCTAAACTGACTAGCGGGTATAGGGAGACCCAGTACTTC,CSAKLTSGYRETQYF
few,TRBJ2-7,TRBV7-2,.,TGTGCCAGCAGCTCCGTAGCGAGCTCCTACGAGCAGTACTTC,CASSSVASSYEQYF
few,TRBJ2-2,TRBV3-1,.,TGTGCCAGCAGCCTATTGGGGGAGCTGTTTTTT,CASSLLGELFF
few,TRBJ2-3,TRBV5-1,.,TGCGCCAGCAGCTCGGAAACGGCGACAGATACGCAGTATTTT,CASSSETATDTQYF
.,TRBJ2-3,TRBV11-2,.,TGTGCCAGCAATAAGGCCTCCACAGATACGCAGTATTTT,CASNKASTDTQYF
.,TRBJ2-5,TRBV29-1,.,TGCAGCGTCGTATTTTCAGAGACCCAGCACTTC,CSVVFSETQHF
.,TRBJ1-1,TRBV15,TRBD1,TGTGCCACCAGCAGAACAGGGGCAGGGGACACTGAAGCTTTCTTT,CATSRTGAGDTEAFF
.,TRBJ1-2,TRBV4-3,.,TGCGCCAGCAGCCAAGAAAGGGCGGCGTCTAACTATGGCTACACCTTC,CASSQERAASNYGYTF
many,TRBJ2-5,TRBV7-9,.,TGTGCCAGCAGCTTAGTAGGGGGGGAGACCCAGTACTTC,CASSLVGGETQYF
few,TRBJ2-3,TRBV7-2,.,TGTGCCAGCAGCTACCGTGGGACTAGCACAGATACGCAGTATTTT,CASSYRGTSTDTQYF
few,TRBJ1-1,TRBV6-1,TRBD1,TGTGCCAGCTCCCTCGGGACAGTCACTGAAGCTTTCTTT,CASSLGTVTEAFF
.,TRBJ2-7,TRBV6-5,.,TGTGCCAGCAGTTACGGGGCGTTCTACGAGCAGTACTTC,CASSYGAFYEQYF
few,TRBJ1-4,TRBV7-9,TRBD1,TGTGCCAGCAGCCCGGAGACAGGGACTGAAAAACTGTTTTTT,CASSPETGTEKLFF
.,TRBJ2-3,TRBV12-3/TRBV12-4,.,TGTGCCAGCAGGTTCGGAAGAGGCAGAGGGAGATCATATACGCAGTATTTT,CASRFGRGRGRSYTQYF
few,TRBJ2-3,TRBV7-2,TRBD1,TGTGCCAGCAGCTTACCCACAGGACAGGGGGTAGATACGCAGTATTTT,CASSLPTGQGVDTQYF
few,TRBJ2-1,TRBV12-3/TRBV12-4,.,TGTGCCAGTGAGGGGGGCAGCTACAATGAGCAGTTCTTC,CASEGGSYNEQFF
.,TRBJ2-6,TRBV29-1,.,TGCAGCGTTGAAGATCCTTGGGGCTCTGGGGCCAACGTCCTGACTTTC,CSVEDPWGSGANVLTF
.,TRBJ2-2,TRBV25-1,.,TGTGCCTCTATGGCCCGGACGAACACCGGGGAGCTGTTTTTT,CASMARTNTGELFF
few,TRBJ1-2,TRBV20-1,.,TGCAGTGCTAGTAGGAGGGGCGCTAACTATGGCTACACCTTC,CSASRRGANYGYTF
.,TRBJ1-4,TRBV28,TRBD1,TGTGCCAGCAACTCTCTGGTTGGGAGACAGGGGGCCGGAACTAATGAAAAACTGTTTTTT,CASNSLVGRQGAGTNEKLFF